This T cell receptor beta chain was identified during a study of blood T cell repertoires in COVID-19. Whole-study context: The United States, Italy and Spain were the sources of the acute and convalescent COVID-19 samples.

Per germline, CDR1 SGHVS and CDR2 FNYEAQ. This CDR3 contains 16 residues. The V gene end was trimmed by 0 bases and the J gene end by 0 bases; junction bases not matched to a gene: 5. Generated by immunoSEQ multiplex PCR, the TCRdb table keeps only in-frame clones and is missing some. The sample has over 50,000 clones, 85% seen once. This clone is a singleton in its sample. The chain employs TRBV7-6 and TRBJ2-7; TRBD2 aligns across 7 bases. The sequence came from a man aged 70 or older with acute or convalescent COVID-19. Specimen: peripheral blood. CDR3 nucleotides: TGTGCCAGCAGCTTAGCGGGGGGGATTCCCTCCTACGAGCAGTACTTC. Residues: CASSLAGGIPSYEQYF. Combining the CDR3 with reference TRBV7-6 and TRBJ2-7 gives the whole variable domain GAGVSQSPRYKVTKRGQDVALRCDPISGHVSLYWYRQALGQGPEFLTYFNYEAQQDKSGLPNDRFSAERPEGSISTLTIQRTEQRDSAMYRCASSLAGGIPSYEQYFGPGTRLTVT.